In its sample, the clone carrying this T cell receptor (beta chain) was seen once. The antigen remains undetermined. TCRdb's table, derived via immunoSEQ multiplex PCR, lists solely in-frame clones and lacks some. The table shows about 20,000 clones, with almost 85% occurring only once. This CDR3 spans 20 amino acids. The J segment lost 0 bases and the V segment lost 3 bases, leaving 13 bases of the junction unmatched. Germline V gives CDR1 SGHRS, CDR2 YFSETQ. This specimen comes from a study of lymphopenia after photon versus proton radiotherapy. Study-wide results and caveats: Larger post-nadir TCR diversity loss correlated inversely with survival in deceased patients. Survival link was tested only in deceased patients; proton benefit remains a possibility.

The specimen was peripheral blood, collected from a patient treated with photon-based radiotherapy. The clonotype comes from a woman aged 45-59 years with pancreatic cancer. This sequence joins TRBV5-1 and TRBJ2-3; 13 nucleotides line up with TRBD2. In nucleotides, the CDR3 is TGCGCCAGCAGCTCCGAAGGACTAGCGGGAGAGTCCACTAGCACAGATACGCAGTATTTT. This translates into CASSSEGLAGESTSTDTQYF.